The 22 T cell receptor beta chains below were found in one sample sequenced in a study of blood T cell repertoires in COVID-19. TCRdb's copy holds only in-frame clones and misses some; the assay was immunoSEQ multiplex PCR. Here the sample spans around 140,000 clones, about 83% being singletons. Sequencing was carried out using peripheral blood. The origin of the receptors is a woman in her forties or fifties with active or convalescent COVID-19.

The rearrangement joins TRBV3-1 (or the pseudogene TRBV3-2) to TRBJ1-6, with D possibly being TRBD1 (5 bases). V was clipped by 6 bases and J by 5 bases, with 20 bases between them. CDR3 length equals 17 residues. Germline V gives CDR1 LGHDT, CDR2 YNNKEL (reference sequence). The CDR3 sequence is CASSRLAEQENNSPLHF. The DNA of the CDR3 is TGTGCCAGCAGTCGACTCGCGGAACAGGAGAATAATTCACCCCTCCACTTT.

This chain links TRBV4-2 with TRBJ2-2; the match to TRBD2 covers 14 bases. In germline, CDR1 is LGHNA, CDR2 YNFKEQ. Trimming cost V 6 bases and J 7 bases; bases outside gene matches: 4. The length of the CDR3 is 15 residues. Written as DNA, the CDR3 is TGTGCCAGCAGTGGACTAGCGGGGGGTGGCGGGGAGCTGTTTTTT. It translates to CASSGLAGGGGELFF.

This clone was seen once. The rearrangement uses TRBV19 and TRBJ2-1; TRBD2 matches at 7 bases. This CDR3 has 15 amino acids. Germline V gives CDR1 LNHDA, CDR2 SQIVND (reference sequence). With V trimmed by 3 bases and J by 2 bases, 4 bases remained unmatched. The CDR3: CASSIQRGTYNEQFF. The DNA for the CDR3 is TGTGCCAGTAGTATCCAGCGGGGAACCTACAATGAGCAGTTCTTC.

V usage is TRBV25-1 and J usage is TRBJ2-7, with TRBD2 matching over 14 bases. This CDR3 spans 18 amino acids. Germline lookup yields CDR1 MGHDK and CDR2 SYGVNS. J was trimmed by 5 bases and V by 1 base; bases with no gene match: 10. CDR3 residues: CASSEWVVGTSGRHEQYF. As DNA, the CDR3 is TGTGCCAGCAGTGAATGGGTAGTAGGGACTAGCGGGAGACACGAGCAGTACTTC.

This chain uses TRBV6-2 or TRBV6-3 with TRBJ2-2, with 7 positions matching TRBD2. The V segment lost 4 bases and the J segment 0 bases; nucleotides outside the gene matches: 14. Germline lookup yields CDR1 MNHEY and CDR2 SVGEGT. CDR3 length equals 19 residues. CDR3 nucleotide sequence: TGTGCCAGCAGTTTTACTCGGGGAGGGAGGCGGTCGAACACCGGGGAGCTGTTTTTT. As protein: CASSFTRGGRRSNTGELFF.

The chain couples TRBV27 to TRBJ1-2, with 9 bases lining up with TRBD1. V was clipped by 5 bases and J by 10 bases; unmatched bases: 17. Germline V lookup: CDR1 MNHEY, CDR2 SMNVEV (reference sequence). CDR3 size: 16 residues. DNA for the CDR3: TGTGCCAGCAGTAGGGGCAGGGACAGGGAGATTGGGGCCTACACCTTC. This sequence encodes CASSRGRDREIGAYTF.

The chain carries TRBV24-1 and TRBJ1-1, with unresolved D. Trimming pared 4 bases from V and 7 bases from J, leaving 12 bases between. This CDR3 is 13 amino acids long. Germline CDR1 KGHDR, CDR2 SFDVKD. CDR3 coding DNA: TGTGCCACCAGTGACCCTCTAGGAAGTGAAGCTTTCTTT. This gives the protein CATSDPLGSEAFF.

This clone was observed a few times. The chain has TRBV30 and TRBJ2-7; tentatively, D is TRBD2 (5 bases). Germline CDR1 GTSNPN, CDR2 SVGIG (reference sequence). CDR3 length: 12 amino acids. V shed 5 bases and J shed 2 bases, with 10 bases lying between them. The CDR3 loop reads CAWDPGTYEQYF. In DNA, the CDR3 is TGTGCCTGGGACCCGGGGACCTACGAGCAGTACTTC.

The chain carries TRBV7-8 and TRBJ1-5; 7 nucleotides align to TRBD1. Germline-derived CDR1 and CDR2 are SGHVS and FQNEAQ. The CDR3 has 19 residues. J lost 0 bases, V lost 4 bases, and 15 bases had no gene match. This chain's CDR3 is CASSSQTGKRGSSNQPQHF. For the CDR3, the DNA is TGTGCCAGCAGCTCCCAGACAGGGAAGAGGGGTAGTAGCAATCAGCCCCAGCATTTT.

The CDR3 nucleotides read TGTGCCAGCAGTTACTCCCGGACAGGGCCCACCGGGGAGCTGTTTTTT. Its protein is CASSYSRTGPTGELFF. The chain uses TRBV6-2 or TRBV6-3 and TRBJ2-2; 8 nucleotides match TRBD1. V gave up 0 bases and J gave up 4 bases; unmatched junction bases: 4. The CDR3 has 16 residues. The germline V gene has CDR1 MNHEY and CDR2 SVGEGT.

The J gene is TRBJ2-1, the V gene TRBV30; 8 bases are a match to TRBD1. CDR1 is GTSNPN, CDR2 SVGIG, per germline (reference sequence). The CDR3 spans 15 residues. V trimming: 2 bases; J trimming: 2 bases; junction bases outside the gene matches: 5. The CDR3 spells CAWSRAGGPYNEQFF. The CDR3 DNA sequence: TGTGCCTGGAGTAGGGCAGGGGGCCCCTACAATGAGCAGTTCTTC.

This chain joins TRBV30 and TRBJ2-1; 15 bases are a match to TRBD2. This CDR3 is 20 amino acids long. Germline V gene sequence: CDR1 GTSNPN, CDR2 SVGIG (reference sequence). V lost 2 bases, J lost 0 bases, and 11 bases stayed unmatched. The CDR3, as DNA: TGTGCCTGGAGTTTCACTAGGACTAGCGGGGGGGCCGGCTCCTACAATGAGCAGTTCTTC. Translating it yields CAWSFTRTSGGAGSYNEQFF. Variable domain in full (rest from reference TRBV30 and TRBJ2-1): SQTIHQWPATLVQPVGSPLSLECTVEGTSNPNLYWYRQAAGRGLQLLFYSVGIGQISSEVPQNLSASRPQDRQFILSSKKLLLSDSGFYLCAWSFTRTSGGAGSYNEQFFGPGTRLTVL.

CDR3 nucleotide sequence: TGCGCCAGCAGCCACTTGACAGGAGCGAACACCGGGGAGCTGTTTTTT. It is translated as CASSHLTGANTGELFF. The V call is TRBV4-1, the J call TRBJ2-2, with D maybe TRBD1 (6 bases). The V gene lost 3 bases and the J gene lost 0 bases, with 11 bases spanning the gap. There are 16 residues in the CDR3. Germline loops: CDR1 MGHRA, CDR2 YSYEKL.

The chain's CDR3 is CASSVGLESFYEQYF. The DNA for the CDR3 is TGTGCCAGCAGCGTAGGACTGGAGTCCTTCTACGAGCAGTACTTC. The chain links TRBV9 to TRBJ2-7; D uncertain. CDR1 is SGDLS, CDR2 YYNGEE, per germline. CDR3 length: 15 amino acids. The V end lost 0 bases, the J end lost 3 bases, and 13 bases lay between the germline ends.

The chain uses TRBV6-5 and TRBJ2-5; 7 bases agree with TRBD1. The CDR3 length is 12 residues. Germline CDR1 reads MNHEY; CDR2 reads SVGAGI. V trimming: 6 bases; J trimming: 4 bases; junction bases outside the gene matches: 2. The CDR3 loop reads CASRGTAETQYF. CDR3 nucleotides: TGTGCCAGCAGGGGGACAGCAGAGACCCAGTACTTC.

This clone was seen a few times. This sequence joins TRBV10-3 and TRBJ2-7, with 7 nucleotides matching TRBD1. CDR1 and CDR2 from the germline V gene are ENHRY and SYGVKD. The CDR3 consists of 15 residues. The junction had 8 bases not matched to a gene; V was cut back by 4 bases and J by 2 bases. The CDR3 DNA is TGTGCCATCAGTGGGACGACAGGGATCCCCTACGAGCAGTACTTC. Translating gives CAISGTTGIPYEQYF.

This CDR3 reads CASSQDPGASSGANVLTF. In DNA, the CDR3 is TGCGCCAGCAGCCAAGACCCAGGGGCCTCCTCTGGGGCCAACGTCCTGACTTTC. The rearrangement links TRBV4-3 to TRBJ2-6, with a possible D match to TRBD1 (6 bases). The germline gives CDR1 LGHNA, CDR2 YSLEER. The CDR3 sequence is 18 residues long. Trimming stripped 0 bases from V and 0 bases from J, with 12 bases between.

Notes on this clone: Relative to the germline gene, one junction end is altered; a read error may explain this. The chain is built from TRBV9 and TRBJ1-1; D might be TRBD1 (5 bases). CDR3 length equals 14 residues. CDR1 is SGDLS and CDR2 is YYNGEE in the germline V gene. CDR3 amino acids: CASSSQPEDTEAFF. The CDR3 bases are TGTGCCAGCAGCTCGCAACCAGAGGACACGGAAGCTTTCTTT.

The genes are TRBV5-1 and TRBJ1-2, with 11 bases that match TRBD1. Trimming removed 4 bases from V and 9 bases from J; junction bases left unmatched: 11. The germline V gene encodes CDR1 SGHRS and CDR2 YFSETQ. The CDR3 spans 15 residues. CDR3: CASSISGTGGESYTF. The CDR3 nucleotides read TGCGCCAGCAGCATATCCGGGACAGGGGGTGAAAGCTACACCTTC. The full variable domain, rest sourced from reference TRBV5-1 and TRBJ1-2, is KAGVTQTPRYLIKTRGQQVTLSCSPISGHRSVSWYQQTPGQGLQFLFEYFSETQRNKGNFPGRFSGRQFSNSRSEMNVSTLELGDSALYLCASSISGTGGESYTFGSGTRLTVV.

The rearrangement links TRBV4-1 to TRBJ2-3, with 10 bases fitting TRBD1. CDR3 length equals 15 residues. V trimming: 6 bases; J trimming: 1 base; junction bases outside the gene matches: 4. Looked up from germline, CDR1 is MGHRA and CDR2 is YSYEKL. CDR3 loop: CASRSGTGGTDTQYF. CDR3 DNA sequence: TGCGCCAGCAGGTCCGGGACAGGGGGCACAGATACGCAGTATTTT.

The chain employs TRBV4-3 and TRBJ2-2; 10 bases map to TRBD1. The V and J ends lost 1 base and 9 bases, in that order; junction bases with no gene match: 5. Per germline, CDR1 LGHNA and CDR2 YSLEER. This CDR3 is 15 amino acids long. CDR3 bases: TGCGCCAGCAGCCAAGCGAGACAGGGGGCCAGGGAGCTGTTTTTT. Its translation: CASSQARQGARELFF.

The gene calls are TRBV3-1 (or the pseudogene TRBV3-2) and TRBJ2-6; maybe TRBD2 (6 bases). The CDR3 sequence is 20 residues long. Germline CDR1 LGHDT, CDR2 YNNKEL (reference sequence). Between the trimmed V and J ends, which lost 1 base and 0 bases, there was a span of 19 bases. CDR3 region: CASSQGLHLAAVSGANVLTF. DNA of the CDR3: TGTGCCAGCAGCCAAGGCCTCCATTTAGCGGCCGTCTCTGGGGCCAACGTCCTGACTTTC.